The 32 T cell receptor beta chains in this list originate from one sample, sequenced in a study of T and B cells in COVID-19 patients. Blood genomic DNA input for TRB amplification was about 250-550 ng. Multiplex PCR with BIOMED2 TRB-A/B primer pools amplified TRB rearrangements. Each CDR3 protein gets one entry after TCRdb re-called the multiplex PCR reads with MiXCR. The table has roughly 15,000 distinct CDR3 sequences, about 28% seen once. Material for sequencing was blood. The origin of the receptors is a human donor who had recovered from COVID-19.

This clonotype was detected many times. The V and J genes are TRBV27 and TRBJ2-1, with D hard to call. The CDR3 has 15 amino acids. In germline, CDR1 is MNHEY, CDR2 SMNVEV (reference sequence). V lost 9 bases, J lost 0 bases, and 15 bases lay in between. The CDR3 protein is CASRMADGSYNEQFF. The DNA of the CDR3 is TGTGCCAGTCGGATGGCGGACGGCTCCTACAATGAGCAGTTCTTC.

The V and J genes are TRBV19 and TRBJ2-3, with 7 bases that match TRBD1. V was clipped by 5 bases and J by 4 bases; unmatched bases: 18. Looked up from germline, CDR1 is LNHDA and CDR2 is SQIVND (reference sequence). The CDR3 length is 18 residues. The CDR3 loop reads CASSVQTKTGRCADTQYF. The CDR3 coding sequence is TGTGCCAGTAGTGTCCAGACTAAGACAGGGCGGTGCGCAGATACGCAGTATTTT.

The J gene is TRBJ2-2, the V gene TRBV4-3; D gene unclear. The CDR3 consists of 16 residues. Trimming removed 0 bases at V and 1 base at J, with 9 bases between. The germline CDR1 and CDR2 sequences are LGHNA and YSLEER. CDR3 sequence: CASSQETRMNTGELFF. Written as DNA, the CDR3 is TGCGCCAGCAGCCAAGAAACACGGATGAACACCGGGGAGCTGTTTTTT.

The rearrangement joins TRBV12-3 or TRBV12-4 to TRBJ1-5; D is ambiguous. The CDR3 runs 17 residues. V was trimmed by 3 bases and J by 0 bases, leaving 15 bases between them. The CDR3 here is CASSFRSTLYSNQPQHF. DNA of the CDR3: TGTGCCAGCAGTTTCAGATCAACACTTTATAGCAATCAGCCCCAGCATTTT.

This clonotype has more than one count but fewer than ten. CDR3 residues: CASKGGGQGNQPQHF. CDR3 bases: TGTGCCAGCAAAGGAGGGGGACAGGGAAATCAGCCCCAGCATTTT. The chain employs TRBV6-5 and TRBJ1-5; 9 bases are shared with TRBD1. Losses at the gene ends were 7 bases for V and 4 bases for J; bases not matched to a gene: 8. This CDR3 spans 15 amino acids. Germline lookup yields CDR1 MNHEY and CDR2 SVGAGI.

The chain recombines TRBV6-5 with TRBJ2-7; D gene unclear. This CDR3 region has 15 residues. Per germline, CDR1 MNHEY and CDR2 SVGAGI. Trimming shortened V by 0 bases and J by 3 bases, and 12 bases separated the two germline ends. For the CDR3, the DNA is TGTGCCAGCAGTTACTCCATCAGTTTAGGCTACGAGCAGTACTTC. Translation gives CASSYSISLGYEQYF.

In DNA, the CDR3 is TGTGCCAGCAGCCCGGGACAGGGGTACGTCTACGAGCAGTACTTC. Residues: CASSPGQGYVYEQYF. The V gene is TRBV6-5, the J gene TRBJ2-7; TRBD1 matches at 10 bases. Losses at the gene ends were 6 bases for V and 3 bases for J; bases not matched to a gene: 8. This CDR3 has 15 amino acids. CDR1 is MNHEY and CDR2 is SVGAGI in the germline V gene.

The V gene is TRBV7-9, the J gene TRBJ2-7, with 8 bases lining up with TRBD1. CDR3 length: 14 residues. Unmatched junction bases numbered 9, after V lost 5 bases and J lost 6 bases. Germline V gene data show CDR1 as SEHNR and CDR2 as FQNEAQ (reference sequence). Here the CDR3 reads CASSARTGLPEQYF. For the CDR3, the DNA is TGTGCCAGCAGCGCCCGGACAGGGCTCCCCGAGCAGTACTTC.

Only one count was recorded for this clonotype. V is TRBV4-3 and J is TRBJ2-2, with D uncertain. This CDR3 comprises 14 residues. Trimming removed 4 bases at V and 4 bases at J, with 10 bases between. Per the germline V gene, CDR1 is LGHNA and CDR2 is YSLEER. The CDR3 nucleotides are TGCGCCAGCAGCCGGCGCGGTGGCACCGGGGAGCTGTTTTTT. Its protein is CASSRRGGTGELFF.

This clonotype is termed medium-sized. This chain uses TRBV11-1 with TRBJ2-1, with 12 bases identical to TRBD2. Germline V CDR1 and CDR2: SGHAT, FQDESV (reference sequence). The CDR3 has 16 residues. Trimming removed 5 bases from V and 1 base from J; junction bases left unmatched: 3. The CDR3 region has the DNA TGTGCCAGCAGCCCGGGGACTAGCGGGTCCTACAATGAGCAGTTCTTC. This gives the protein CASSPGTSGSYNEQFF.

In its sample, this clonotype was seen many times. The chain joins TRBV30 to TRBJ1-4, with a possible D match to TRBD1 (5 bases). This CDR3 has 12 amino acids. The ends were cut back, 5 bases at V and 11 bases at J, with 15 bases in the middle. Germline CDR1 is GTSNPN and CDR2 is SVGIG (reference sequence). The CDR3 DNA reads TGTGCCTGGGGACTTGGGGGTTCCAAACTGTTTTTT. This translates into CAWGLGGSKLFF.

This clonotype was observed a handful of times. CDR3 sequence (DNA): TGCAGCGTTGCGGGACTAGCGGCCGACAATGAGCAGTTCTTC. Its protein product is CSVAGLAADNEQFF. The chain carries TRBV29-1 and TRBJ2-1; TRBD2 matches 11 bases. The trim removed 4 bases at V and 5 bases at J, leaving 4 bases unmatched. In germline, CDR1 is SQVTM, CDR2 ANQGSEA. This CDR3 comprises 14 residues.

This clonotype is medium-sized in the sample. V usage is TRBV29-1 and J usage is TRBJ2-7, with D hard to call. In germline, CDR1 is SQVTM, CDR2 ANQGSEA. CDR3 size: 13 residues. V lost 4 bases, J lost 0 bases, and 10 bases lay in between. The CDR3 region has the DNA TGCAGCGTTGTACCGGAAGACTCCTACGAGCAGTACTTC. It specifies CSVVPEDSYEQYF.

Only a few counts were recorded for this clonotype. This chain links TRBV18 with TRBJ1-4; no firm D call. V shed 4 bases and J shed 0 bases, with 12 bases lying between them. Germline V gene data show CDR1 as KGHSH and CDR2 as LQKENI. The CDR3 totals 16 residues. The CDR3 DNA follows: TGTGCCAGCTCACTGCTTTCAGGTGCAACTAATGAAAAACTGTTTTTT. It encodes CASSLLSGATNEKLFF.

This clonotype is medium-sized within its sample. The rearrangement joins TRBV19 to TRBJ2-3; 8 nucleotides align to TRBD1. Unmatched junction bases numbered 9, after V lost 8 bases and J lost 5 bases. The germline gives CDR1 LNHDA, CDR2 SQIVND (reference sequence). The length of the CDR3 is 14 residues. CDR3 nucleotides: TGTGCCAGTGCGACAGGGGAGTCCCTAGATACGCAGTATTTT. Translated: CASATGESLDTQYF.

The chain is built from TRBV12-3 or TRBV12-4 and TRBJ2-6; D is perhaps TRBD1 (6 bases). Trimming cost V 6 bases and J 0 bases, with 21 bases left between them. The CDR3 covers 19 residues. CDR3 coding DNA: TGTGCCAGCAGCCGCGGTTTACAGGGAATAGCCTCTGGGGCCAACGTCCTGACTTTC. Translated: CASSRGLQGIASGANVLTF.

By proportion, this clonotype is medium-sized (0.01 to 0.1%). The chain uses TRBV29-1 and TRBJ2-6; D tentatively fits TRBD1 or TRBD2 (5 bases each). This CDR3 comprises 14 residues. Trimming removed 0 bases from V and 2 bases from J, with 5 bases in between. Germline CDR1 SQVTM, CDR2 ANQGSEA. This CDR3 is CSVEEGAGANVLTF. The CDR3 DNA reads as TGCAGCGTTGAAGAGGGGGCTGGGGCCAACGTCCTGACTTTC.

This clonotype has at least ten counts. The rearrangement uses TRBV6-6 and TRBJ1-1, with 9 bases lining up with TRBD1. The CDR3 totals 12 residues. Germline-derived CDR1 and CDR2 are MNHNY and SVGAGI (reference sequence). Trimming took 5 bases from V and 8 from J; bases not matched to a gene: 3. The chain's CDR3 is CASSETGGEAFF. CDR3 in DNA: TGTGCCAGCAGTGAGACAGGGGGGGAAGCTTTCTTT.

V gene TRBV6-5 combines with J gene TRBJ2-2, with TRBD2 matching over 10 bases. Trimming removed 0 bases from V and 7 bases from J; junction bases left unmatched: 8. Germline assignment: CDR1 MNHEY and CDR2 SVGAGI. The CDR3 covers 17 residues. In DNA form, the CDR3 reads TGTGCCAGCAGTTACTCGTCTAGCGGGAGTGCCGGCGGGGAGCTGTTTTTT. It yields the protein CASSYSSSGSAGGELFF.

V is TRBV5-5 and J is TRBJ1-5, with D maybe TRBD1 (5 bases). V was shortened by 4 bases and J by 5 bases, with 10 bases between the two germline ends. Germline assignment: CDR1 SGHKS and CDR2 YYEKEE (reference sequence). CDR3 length: 13 residues. The CDR3 protein is CASSPDKHQPQHF. The DNA for the CDR3 is TGTGCCAGCAGCCCGGACAAGCATCAGCCCCAGCATTTT.

This chain joins TRBV27 and TRBJ1-1; D gene ambiguous. CDR3 length: 13 residues. Trimming pared 0 bases from V and 7 bases from J, leaving 9 bases between. Germline CDR1 and CDR2: MNHEY and SMNVEV (reference sequence). CDR3 region: CASSLSEGSEAFF. CDR3 sequence (DNA): TGTGCCAGCAGTTTATCGGAGGGTAGTGAAGCTTTCTTT.

As for this clonotype: A much larger clone lies one base from this, so it may be a read error. This rearrangement joins TRBV6-5 to TRBJ2-1; D uncertain. The germline V and J ends were trimmed by 8 bases and 8 bases, with 13 bases remaining between them. The length of the CDR3 is 12 residues. The germline V gene encodes CDR1 MNHEY and CDR2 SVGAGI. The CDR3, as DNA: TGTGCCAGCTGTCAGGCAATCCATGAGCAGTTCTTC. Its protein product is CASCQAIHEQFF.

Within the sample, this clonotype is medium-sized (0.01 to 0.1%). The J gene is TRBJ2-3, the V gene TRBV6-2 or TRBV6-3, with TRBD1 matching over 7 bases. Germline V lookup: CDR1 MNHEY, CDR2 SVGEGT. Germline trimming cut 0 bases from V and 8 bases from J; bases unmatched to any gene: 17. There are 18 residues in the CDR3. CDR3 nucleotides: TGTGCCAGCAGTTACTCCCCGCGACAGGGCCTCTTTTGGGGTACGCAGTATTTT. Protein: CASSYSPRQGLFWGTQYF.

J is TRBJ2-7 and V is TRBV27; D remains ambiguous. V was shortened by 4 bases and J by 3 bases, with 16 bases between the two germline ends. Germline loops: CDR1 MNHEY, CDR2 SMNVEV (reference sequence). The CDR3 length is 15 residues. This chain's CDR3 is CASSSPDRFHYEQYF. The CDR3 DNA sequence: TGTGCCAGCAGTTCGCCAGATCGATTTCACTACGAGCAGTACTTC.

On this clonotype: Germline is not matched at one junction end, which may reflect a read error. The rearrangement uses TRBV5-6 and TRBJ1-1; 9 positions match TRBD1. The V gene's germline CDR1 is SGHDT and CDR2 YYEEEE. The CDR3 extends over 15 amino acids. The CDR3 reads CASSSLDRGGTEAFF. CDR3 DNA sequence: TGCGCCAGCAGCTCCCTGGACAGGGGAGGCACTGAAGCTTTCTTT.

This clonotype is judged medium-sized. The chain recombines TRBV6-5 with TRBJ2-7, with D perhaps matching TRBD1 (6 bases). Trimming shortened V by 4 bases and J by 3 bases, and 10 bases separated the two germline ends. Germline V gives CDR1 MNHEY, CDR2 SVGAGI. This CDR3 contains 13 residues. The CDR3 DNA is TGTGCCAGCAGTTTCACCAGGGGCTACGAGCAGTACTTC. It encodes CASSFTRGYEQYF.

By share of the sample, this clonotype is medium-sized (0.01 to 0.1%). The J gene is TRBJ2-2, the V gene TRBV5-4; either TRBD1 or TRBD2 may supply D (5 bases each). Germline CDR1 is SGHNT and CDR2 is YYREEE (reference sequence). V lost 0 bases, J lost 3 bases, and 12 bases lay in between. The CDR3 runs 16 residues. The CDR3 here is CASSLGGFADTGELFF. The CDR3 nucleotides are TGTGCCAGCAGCTTGGGGGGGTTCGCTGACACCGGGGAGCTGTTTTTT. The full variable domain, rest sourced from reference TRBV5-4 and TRBJ2-2, is ETGVTQSPTHLIKTRGQQVTLRCSSQSGHNTVSWYQQALGQGPQFIFQYYREEENGRGNFPPRFSGLQFPNYSSELNVNALELDDSALYLCASSLGGFADTGELFFGEGSRLTVL.

This clonotype has ten or more counts. The J gene is TRBJ2-5, the V gene TRBV6-2 or TRBV6-3; maybe TRBD1 (5 bases). The length of the CDR3 is 15 residues. Trimming shortened V by 10 bases and J by 7 bases, and 25 bases separated the two germline ends. The V gene's germline CDR1 is MNHEY and CDR2 SVGEGT. The CDR3 here is CATPYPARASGTQYF. For the CDR3, the DNA is TGTGCCACCCCGTACCCCGCCAGGGCCTCAGGGACCCAGTACTTC.

By share of the sample, this clonotype is medium-sized. The rearrangement uses TRBV29-1 and TRBJ2-1; 9 bases fit TRBD2. V shed 4 bases and J 4 bases; nucleotides not matched to a gene: 5. This CDR3 is 14 amino acids long. Looked up from germline, CDR1 is SQVTM and CDR2 is ANQGSEA. As DNA, the CDR3 is TGCAGCGTTGGGAGCGGGAGGTCTTACAATGAGCAGTTCTTC. Amino acids: CSVGSGRSYNEQFF.

This clonotype is a singleton in its sample. V is TRBV7-2 and J is TRBJ2-5; D possibly corresponds to TRBD2 (5 bases). CDR1 and CDR2 (germline): SGHTA, FQGNSA. The CDR3 sequence is 15 residues long. The ends were cut back, 8 bases at V and 5 bases at J, with 21 bases in the middle. CDR3 DNA sequence: TGTGCCAGCGCATCTGGGGTCGGCCCTAGCGAGACCCAGTACTTC. Translation gives CASASGVGPSETQYF.

The gene calls are TRBV7-9 and TRBJ2-7; 7 bases map to TRBD2. Germline-derived CDR1 and CDR2 are SEHNR and FQNEAQ (reference sequence). This CDR3 is built from 14 residues. Trimming cost V 2 bases and J 0 bases; bases outside gene matches: 1. The CDR3: CASSLSGNSYEQYF. In DNA form, the CDR3 reads TGTGCCAGCAGCTTAAGCGGGAACTCCTACGAGCAGTACTTC.

This clonotype was recorded once. This chain joins TRBV29-1 and TRBJ2-5; 9 nucleotides match TRBD1. V was pared by 7 bases and J by 3 bases, with 12 bases of the junction left unmatched. Germline assignment: CDR1 SQVTM and CDR2 ANQGSEA. The CDR3 has 15 amino acids. The CDR3 here is CSAPMSGTGKETQYF. Written as DNA, the CDR3 is TGCAGCGCTCCCATGTCCGGGACAGGGAAAGAGACCCAGTACTTC.